What follows describes a single T cell receptor beta chain. Its cognate antigen is unknown. Terminally differentiated effector memory CD45RA+ cells were excluded by CCR7 positive selection of CD45RO-negative cells. There are 16 residues in the CDR3. The ends were cut back, 0 bases at V and 1 base at J, with 11 bases in the middle. Germline CDR1 is SGHRS and CDR2 is YFSETQ. This specimen belongs to a study of shared clonotypes between healthy human individuals. Findings of the study overall: Since donors were few, the genetic and exposure-history diversity represented was limited.

Produced via immunoSEQ multiplex PCR; TCRdb's table is partial and in-frame only. The sample holds 1.5 million to 2.5 million clones; about 95% are singletons and the top ten take around 1.2%. This TCR derives from a man younger than 35 in good health. The V and J genes are TRBV5-1 and TRBJ2-1, with D possibly being TRBD1 (6 bases). Sequenced sample: naive CD8+ T cells sorted from blood. DNA of the CDR3: TGCGCCAGCAGCTTGGACAGGGTATCTTCCTACAATGAGCAGTTCTTC. It is translated as CASSLDRVSSYNEQFF.